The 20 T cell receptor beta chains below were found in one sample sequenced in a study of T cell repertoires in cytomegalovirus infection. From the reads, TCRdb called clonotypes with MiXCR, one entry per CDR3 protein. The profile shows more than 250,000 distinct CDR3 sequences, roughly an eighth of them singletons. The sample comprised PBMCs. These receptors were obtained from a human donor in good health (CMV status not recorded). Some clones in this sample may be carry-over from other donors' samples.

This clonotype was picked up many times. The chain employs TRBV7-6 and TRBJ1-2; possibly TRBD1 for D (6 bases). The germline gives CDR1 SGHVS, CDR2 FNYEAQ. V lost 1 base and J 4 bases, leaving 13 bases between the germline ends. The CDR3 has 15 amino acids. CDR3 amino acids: CASSLEPGEGYGYTF. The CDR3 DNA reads TGTGCCAGCAGCTTAGAACCAGGGGAAGGCTATGGCTACACCTTC.

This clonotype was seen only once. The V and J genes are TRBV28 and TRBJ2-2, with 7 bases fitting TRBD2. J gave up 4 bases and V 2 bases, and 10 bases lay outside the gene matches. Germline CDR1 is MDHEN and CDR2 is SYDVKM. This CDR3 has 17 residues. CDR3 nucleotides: TGTGCCAGCAGTTTAGAGTTAGGCGGGAGTGTCACCGGGGAGCTGTTTTTT. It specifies CASSLELGGSVTGELFF.

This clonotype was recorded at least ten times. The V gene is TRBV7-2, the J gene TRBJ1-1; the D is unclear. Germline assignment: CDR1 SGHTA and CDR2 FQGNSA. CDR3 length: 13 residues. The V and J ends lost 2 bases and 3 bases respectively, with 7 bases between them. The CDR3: CASSLISDTEAFF. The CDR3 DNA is TGTGCCAGCAGCTTAATTTCAGACACTGAAGCTTTCTTT.

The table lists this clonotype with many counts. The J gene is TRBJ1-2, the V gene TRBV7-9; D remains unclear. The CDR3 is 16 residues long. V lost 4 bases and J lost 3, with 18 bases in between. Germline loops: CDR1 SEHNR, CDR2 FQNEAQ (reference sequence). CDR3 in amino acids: CASSSEGLAGDYGYTF. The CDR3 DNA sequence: TGTGCCAGCAGCTCCGAGGGTTTGGCGGGCGACTATGGCTACACCTTC.

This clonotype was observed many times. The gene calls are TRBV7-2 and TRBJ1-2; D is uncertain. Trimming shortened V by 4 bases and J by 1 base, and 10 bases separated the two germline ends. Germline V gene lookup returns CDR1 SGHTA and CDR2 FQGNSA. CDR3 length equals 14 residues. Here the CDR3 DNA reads TGTGCCAGCAGCTCCCGCCGGGGTAACTATGGCTACACCTTC. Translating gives CASSSRRGNYGYTF. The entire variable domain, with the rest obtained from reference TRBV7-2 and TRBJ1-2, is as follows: GAGVSQSPSNKVTEKGKDVELRCDPISGHTALYWYRQSLGQGLEFLIYFQGNSAPDKSGLPSDRFSAERTGGSVSTLTIQRTQQEDSAVYLCASSSRRGNYGYTFGSGTRLTVV.

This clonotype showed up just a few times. CDR3 in DNA: TGTGCCAGCAGCGCGATGACAGGGAGGTACGAGCAGTACTTC. Its protein product is CASSAMTGRYEQYF. The rearrangement joins TRBV7-6 to TRBJ2-7, with D possibly TRBD1 on 7 matching bases. V gave up 5 bases and J gave up 4 bases, with 15 bases separating them. The germline gives CDR1 SGHVS, CDR2 FNYEAQ. The CDR3 runs 14 residues.

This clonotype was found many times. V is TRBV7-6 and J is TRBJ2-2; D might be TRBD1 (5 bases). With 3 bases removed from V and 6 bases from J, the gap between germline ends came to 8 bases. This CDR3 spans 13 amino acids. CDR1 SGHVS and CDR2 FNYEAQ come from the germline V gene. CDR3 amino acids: CASSFRVAGELFF. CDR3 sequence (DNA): TGTGCCAGCAGCTTCAGGGTGGCCGGGGAGCTGTTTTTT.

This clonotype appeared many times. CDR3 nucleotides: TGTGCCAGCAGTCTTAGGGGTGGGGGGCCGGGCACTGAAGCTTTCTTT. This codes for CASSLRGGGPGTEAFF. This chain joins TRBV7-9 and TRBJ1-1, with a tentative D call TRBD1 (6 bases). This CDR3 has 16 amino acids. Germline V gene sequence: CDR1 SEHNR, CDR2 FQNEAQ (reference sequence). V lost 6 bases and J lost 4, with 21 bases in between. The full variable domain, rest sourced from reference TRBV7-9 and TRBJ1-1, is DTGVSQNPRHKITKRGQNVTFRCDPISEHNRLYWYRQTLGQGPEFLTYFQNEAQLEKSRLLSDRFSAERPKGSFSTLEIQRTEQGDSAMYLCASSLRGGGPGTEAFFGQGTRLTVV.

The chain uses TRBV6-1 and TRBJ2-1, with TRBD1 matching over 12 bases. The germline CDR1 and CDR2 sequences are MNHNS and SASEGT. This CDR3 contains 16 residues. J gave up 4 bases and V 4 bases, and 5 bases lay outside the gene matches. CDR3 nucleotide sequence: TGTGCCAGCAGTGGGCCGGGACAGGGGGCTTACAATGAGCAGTTCTTC. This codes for CASSGPGQGAYNEQFF.

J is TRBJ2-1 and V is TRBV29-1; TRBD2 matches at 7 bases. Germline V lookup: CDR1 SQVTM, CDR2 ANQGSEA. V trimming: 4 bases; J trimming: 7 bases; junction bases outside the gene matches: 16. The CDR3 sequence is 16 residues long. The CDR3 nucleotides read TGCAGCGTTGTTTCCCGTGGGGGAGGGGTCTGGAATGAGCAGTTCTTC. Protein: CSVVSRGGGVWNEQFF.

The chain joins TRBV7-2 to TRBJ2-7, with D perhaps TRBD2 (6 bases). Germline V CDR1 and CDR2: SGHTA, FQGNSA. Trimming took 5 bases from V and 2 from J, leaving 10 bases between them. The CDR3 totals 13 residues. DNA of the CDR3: TGTGCCAGCAGCAGACTAGAGACCTACGAGCAGTACTTC. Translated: CASSRLETYEQYF.

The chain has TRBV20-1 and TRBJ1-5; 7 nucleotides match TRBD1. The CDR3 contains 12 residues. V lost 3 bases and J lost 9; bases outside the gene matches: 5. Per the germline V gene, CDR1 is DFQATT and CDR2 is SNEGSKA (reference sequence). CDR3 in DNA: TGCAGTGCTAGGCCGGCAGGGGGGCCCCAGCATTTT. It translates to CSARPAGGPQHF.

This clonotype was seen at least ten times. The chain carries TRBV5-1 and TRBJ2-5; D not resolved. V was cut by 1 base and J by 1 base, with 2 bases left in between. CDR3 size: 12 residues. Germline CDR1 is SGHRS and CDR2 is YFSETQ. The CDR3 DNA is TGCGCCAGCAGCTTGACCCAAGAGACCCAGTACTTC. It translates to CASSLTQETQYF.

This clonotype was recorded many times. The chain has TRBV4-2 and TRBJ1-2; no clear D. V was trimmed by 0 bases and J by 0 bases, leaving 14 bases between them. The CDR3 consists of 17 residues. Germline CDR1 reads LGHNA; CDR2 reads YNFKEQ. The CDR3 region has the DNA TGTGCCAGCAGCCAAGACCCGATAGGCCCAGCTAACTATGGCTACACCTTC. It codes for CASSQDPIGPANYGYTF.

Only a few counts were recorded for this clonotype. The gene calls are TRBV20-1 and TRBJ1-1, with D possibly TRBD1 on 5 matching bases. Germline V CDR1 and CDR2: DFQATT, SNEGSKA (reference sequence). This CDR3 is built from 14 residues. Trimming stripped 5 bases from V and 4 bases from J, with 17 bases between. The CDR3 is CSAVPGTTGTEAFF. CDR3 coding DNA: TGCAGTGCTGTCCCCGGGACGACGGGCACTGAAGCTTTCTTT.

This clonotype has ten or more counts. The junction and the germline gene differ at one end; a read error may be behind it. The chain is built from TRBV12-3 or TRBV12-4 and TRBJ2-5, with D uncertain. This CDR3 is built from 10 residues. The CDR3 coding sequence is TGTGCCAGCAGTGGGGTACGCATGAACTTC. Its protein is CASSGVRMNF.

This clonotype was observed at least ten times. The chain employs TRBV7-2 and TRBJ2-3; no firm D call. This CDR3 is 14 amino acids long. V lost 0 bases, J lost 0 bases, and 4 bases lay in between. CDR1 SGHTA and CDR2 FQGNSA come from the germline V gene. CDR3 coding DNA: TGTGCCAGCAGCTTAGCTCCGAGCACAGATACGCAGTATTTT. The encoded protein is CASSLAPSTDTQYF.

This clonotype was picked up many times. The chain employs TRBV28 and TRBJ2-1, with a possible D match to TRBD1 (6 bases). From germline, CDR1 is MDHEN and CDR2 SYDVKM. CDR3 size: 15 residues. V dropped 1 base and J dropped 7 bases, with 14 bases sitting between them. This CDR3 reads CASSLSTTGANEQFF. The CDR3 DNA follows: TGTGCCAGCAGTTTATCAACGACAGGAGCGAATGAGCAGTTCTTC.

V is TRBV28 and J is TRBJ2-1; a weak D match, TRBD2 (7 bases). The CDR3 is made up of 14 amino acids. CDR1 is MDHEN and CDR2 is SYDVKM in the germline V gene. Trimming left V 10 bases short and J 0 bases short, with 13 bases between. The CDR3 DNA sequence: TGTGCCACCGGGGGGCCGAGCTCCTACAATGAGCAGTTCTTC. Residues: CATGGPSSYNEQFF.

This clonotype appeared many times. CDR3 sequence: CASSQVKVHEQFF. The CDR3 nucleotides are TGTGCCAGCAGCCAAGTGAAGGTCCATGAGCAGTTCTTC. The V gene is TRBV7-2, the J gene TRBJ2-1; D not certain. CDR1 is SGHTA and CDR2 is FQGNSA in the germline V gene. V was pared by 5 bases and J by 8 bases, with 13 bases between. This CDR3 contains 13 residues.